The 32 T cell receptor beta chains below were found in one sample sequenced in a study of T-cell reconstitution after alpha-beta-depleted transplantation in children. It was with unique molecular identifiers that the TCRbeta library was prepared. TCRdb re-called the PCR reads with MiXCR, one entry per CDR3 protein. The data show 700,000 or so distinct CDR3 sequences, around 13% seen once. The material was PBMCs, obtained before TCRalphabeta/CD19-depleted stem cell transplant. Source of these receptors: a girl aged 2-10 years with congenital amegakaryocytic thrombocytopenia, due to receive a stem cell transplant.

V and J are TRBV12-3 or TRBV12-4 and TRBJ2-7; D is undetermined. The CDR3 spans 13 residues. V lost 3 bases, J lost 6 bases, and 12 bases lay in between. CDR3 residues: CASSFSGTLEQYF. Here the CDR3 DNA reads TGTGCCAGCAGTTTTTCAGGAACCCTCGAGCAGTACTTC.

This clonotype was seen repeatedly, ten times or more. The V and J genes are TRBV27 and TRBJ2-7; 9 bases agree with TRBD2. Germline loops: CDR1 MNHEY, CDR2 SMNVEV (reference sequence). CDR3 length equals 16 residues. V was pared by 2 bases and J by 4 bases, with 9 bases of the junction left unmatched. CDR3 in amino acids: CASSLTAGGPVYEQYF. The CDR3 DNA is TGTGCCAGCAGTTTAACGGCGGGAGGGCCGGTATACGAGCAGTACTTC.

This clonotype came up many times. In DNA, the CDR3 is TGCAGCGGTGGGACAGGGCCCACAGATACGCAGTATTTT. It is translated as CSGGTGPTDTQYF. The chain combines TRBV29-1 with TRBJ2-3; 9 bases line up with TRBD1. The CDR3 has 13 amino acids. The germline V gene encodes CDR1 SQVTM and CDR2 ANQGSEA. V was pared by 7 bases and J by 2 bases, with 4 bases of the junction left unmatched.

This clonotype was observed a few times. The chain recombines TRBV7-2 with TRBJ2-7, with D possibly being TRBD2 (6 bases). This CDR3 has 15 residues. The ends were cut back, 2 bases at V and 0 bases at J, with 11 bases in the middle. Germline V lookup: CDR1 SGHTA, CDR2 FQGNSA. The CDR3 region is CASSLPRTTSYEQYF. The DNA of the CDR3 is TGTGCCAGCAGCTTACCGCGGACTACCTCCTACGAGCAGTACTTC.

Here the CDR3 DNA reads TGTGCCAGTGCTCGGTCGGCTACCTCCTGGGGGACCCAGTACTTC. Amino acid sequence: CASARSATSWGTQYF. This sequence joins TRBV6-1 and TRBJ2-5; D not certain. Germline assignment: CDR1 MNHNS and CDR2 SASEGT. V lost 9 bases and J lost 7, with 24 bases in between. This CDR3 region has 15 residues.

This clonotype showed up many times. This sequence joins TRBV29-1 and TRBJ2-1, with 9 bases matching TRBD2. CDR1 SQVTM and CDR2 ANQGSEA come from the germline V gene. The length of the CDR3 is 14 residues. V lost 0 bases to trimming and J lost 13 bases; unmatched junction nucleotides: 10. CDR3 sequence reads: CSVEDLAGGPHQFF. The DNA of the CDR3 is TGCAGCGTTGAAGATCTGGCGGGAGGGCCGCATCAGTTCTTC.

Ten or more counts support this clonotype. V gene TRBV7-2 combines with J gene TRBJ2-7, with D maybe TRBD2 (5 bases). With 5 bases removed from V and 1 base from J, the gap between germline ends came to 12 bases. This CDR3 comprises 14 residues. From germline, CDR1 is SGHTA and CDR2 FQGNSA. This chain's CDR3 is CASSLPEGSYEQYF. The CDR3 DNA reads TGTGCCAGCAGCCTACCCGAGGGATCCTACGAGCAGTACTTC.

The chain couples TRBV10-3 to TRBJ2-7, with TRBD2 matching over 10 bases. The CDR3 runs 17 residues. Losses at the gene ends were 2 bases for V and 6 bases for J; bases not matched to a gene: 13. The germline V gene encodes CDR1 ENHRY and CDR2 SYGVKD. CDR3 bases: TGTGCCATCAGTGAGCCCTCGAGTCTAGCGGGAGACCCCGAGCAGTACTTC. Encoded protein: CAISEPSSLAGDPEQYF.

This chain joins TRBV7-2 and TRBJ2-3; TRBD2 might be the D (5 bases). CDR3 length: 15 residues. Per the germline V gene, CDR1 is SGHTA and CDR2 is FQGNSA. V was clipped by 2 bases and J by 4 bases, with 13 bases between them. Written as DNA, the CDR3 is TGTGCCAGCAGCTTATTTTCTGGGAGATCAGATACGCAGTATTTT. Its translation is CASSLFSGRSDTQYF.

This clonotype was seen at least ten times. V and J are TRBV4-2 and TRBJ1-1, with D possibly matching TRBD1 (5 bases). This CDR3 has 13 amino acids. Between the trimmed V and J ends, which lost 2 bases and 7 bases, there was a span of 11 bases. In germline, CDR1 is LGHNA, CDR2 YNFKEQ. CDR3 coding DNA: TGTGCCAGCAGCCAAACCAGGGATCTTGAAGCTTTCTTT. Its protein product is CASSQTRDLEAFF.

This clonotype was picked up many times. The gene calls are TRBV29-1 and TRBJ2-1, with D possibly being TRBD1 (5 bases). This CDR3 is built from 15 residues. Looked up from germline, CDR1 is SQVTM and CDR2 is ANQGSEA. V was cut by 4 bases and J by 0 bases, with 13 bases left in between. This CDR3 is CSVVWGSSSYNEQFF. The CDR3 DNA is TGCAGCGTTGTGTGGGGCAGTAGCTCCTACAATGAGCAGTTCTTC.

There are a few counts of this clonotype. The chain joins TRBV27 to TRBJ2-1, with 9 positions matching TRBD2. The CDR3 covers 15 residues. V was pared by 4 bases and J by 3 bases, with 4 bases of the junction left unmatched. Germline CDR1 reads MNHEY; CDR2 reads SMNVEV (reference sequence). CDR3 in amino acids: CASSYLAGNYNEQFF. CDR3 coding DNA: TGTGCCAGCAGTTACCTAGCGGGAAACTACAATGAGCAGTTCTTC.

This clonotype was observed a single time. This chain uses TRBV30 with TRBJ2-7; no clear D gene. Germline loops: CDR1 GTSNPN, CDR2 SVGIG (reference sequence). V was shortened by 2 bases and J by 6 bases, with 8 bases between the two germline ends. The CDR3 extends over 11 amino acids. CDR3 in amino acids: CAWSTIIEQYF. The CDR3, as DNA: TGTGCCTGGAGTACCATAATCGAGCAGTACTTC.

The J gene is TRBJ2-7, the V gene TRBV12-3 or TRBV12-4, with D tentatively TRBD2 (6 bases). This CDR3 has 14 amino acids. V was cut by 5 bases and J by 6 bases, with 17 bases left in between. CDR3 in DNA: TGTGCCAGCAGTCCGCGGGAAGGCTGGGGCGAGCAGTACTTC. It encodes CASSPREGWGEQYF.

Ten or more counts support this clonotype. The rearrangement joins TRBV10-3 to TRBJ2-4; D may be TRBD1 (5 bases). The CDR3 contains 17 residues. CDR1 is ENHRY, CDR2 SYGVKD, per germline. Trimming left V 2 bases short and J 3 bases short, with 17 bases between. CDR3: CAISEAAGLVGKNIQYF. In nucleotides, the CDR3 is TGTGCCATCAGTGAGGCTGCAGGGTTGGTTGGCAAAAACATTCAGTACTTC.

CDR3 DNA: TGTGCCAGCAAGGTCTGGCCGGCGGAACCCTCTGGAAACACCATATATTTT. As protein: CASKVWPAEPSGNTIYF. The chain employs TRBV12-3 or TRBV12-4 and TRBJ1-3; D call uncertain. The CDR3 is 17 amino acids. The ends were cut back, 7 bases at V and 0 bases at J, with 19 bases in the middle.

This clonotype has a count of ten or more. V and J are TRBV5-1 and TRBJ2-2; no firm D call. V dropped 3 bases and J dropped 5 bases, with 17 bases sitting between them. This CDR3 has 16 amino acids. The germline gives CDR1 SGHRS, CDR2 YFSETQ. CDR3 in DNA: TGCGCCAGCAGCTCCGCCGAATCTCGATTAACCGGGGAGCTGTTTTTT. Its protein product is CASSSAESRLTGELFF.

In its sample, this clonotype was seen many times. The chain carries TRBV5-5 and TRBJ2-7, with D hard to call. V was clipped by 2 bases and J by 7 bases, with 13 bases between them. The CDR3 totals 13 residues. CDR1 and CDR2 from the germline V gene are SGHKS and YYEKEE (reference sequence). The CDR3 DNA is TGTGCCAGCAGCTTCCCCCCCGAGGTAGAGCAGTACTTC. Protein sequence: CASSFPPEVEQYF.

This chain links TRBV20-1 with TRBJ1-1; the D is unclear. CDR3 length: 13 amino acids. V was pared by 1 base and J by 0 bases, with 6 bases between. Germline values: CDR1 DFQATT, CDR2 SNEGSKA (reference sequence). The CDR3, as DNA: TGCAGTGCTAGAGCCCAGTTGAACACTGAAGCTTTCTTT. Amino acid sequence: CSARAQLNTEAFF.

This chain uses TRBV2 with TRBJ2-3, with D perhaps matching TRBD2 (6 bases). Germline-derived CDR1 and CDR2 are SNHLY and FYNNEI. Trimming removed 5 bases at V and 6 bases at J, with 27 bases between. The CDR3 runs to 18 residues. CDR3 in DNA: TGTGCCAGCAGTTTTAGCCTGGGGCGGGATTATGGGTTCGATACGCAGTATTTT. This encodes CASSFSLGRDYGFDTQYF.

There are many counts of this clonotype. CDR3 DNA: TGTGCCAGCAGCTTGTCGCCCCATGACCCAGAATACCTCTACGAGCAGTACTTC. It encodes CASSLSPHDPEYLYEQYF. This chain links TRBV5-5 with TRBJ2-7; D gene ambiguous. CDR1 is SGHKS and CDR2 is YYEKEE in the germline V gene (reference sequence). Trimming left V 1 base short and J 3 bases short, with 23 bases between. This CDR3 contains 18 residues.

This chain joins TRBV3-1 and TRBJ2-1; TRBD1 matches 10 bases. Trimming at V came to 4 bases and at J to 7 bases, leaving 1 base not matched to a gene. The CDR3 is 13 amino acids. Germline V lookup: CDR1 LGHDT, CDR2 YNNKEL (reference sequence). Here the CDR3 DNA reads TGTGCCAGCAGCCGACAGGGGGCGAATGAGCAGTTCTTC. Its protein is CASSRQGANEQFF.

The chain employs TRBV7-9 and TRBJ1-2; 8 positions match TRBD1. Germline V lookup: CDR1 SEHNR, CDR2 FQNEAQ (reference sequence). The V segment lost 6 bases and the J segment 4 bases; nucleotides outside the gene matches: 13. The CDR3 contains 16 residues. The CDR3 sequence is CASSRQSGGASYGYTF. Here the CDR3 DNA reads TGTGCCAGCAGTCGCCAATCAGGGGGCGCGAGCTATGGCTACACCTTC.

DNA for the CDR3: TGTGCCAGCAGCTTTTTGGGAGACGGGGAGCTGTTTTTT. Its protein is CASSFLGDGELFF. This chain uses TRBV7-9 with TRBJ2-2, with TRBD2 as a possible D gene (5 bases). The CDR3 is 13 residues long. Trimming pared 3 bases from V and 7 bases from J, leaving 9 bases between. Germline CDR1 SEHNR, CDR2 FQNEAQ (reference sequence).

This clonotype was counted only a few times. The chain uses TRBV20-1 and TRBJ2-3; the match to TRBD2 covers 10 bases. Germline V CDR1 and CDR2: DFQATT, SNEGSKA (reference sequence). This CDR3 has 15 amino acids. After removal of 0 bases from V and 8 bases from J, the junction contained 8 bases not matched to a gene. The CDR3 coding sequence is TGCAGTGCTAGAGATCACAAGCGGGAGGGCATTACGCAGTATTTT. It specifies CSARDHKREGITQYF.

This clonotype was picked up many times. J is TRBJ1-6 and V is TRBV20-1; 10 nucleotides align to TRBD1. This CDR3 contains 15 residues. Germline-derived CDR1 and CDR2 are DFQATT and SNEGSKA (reference sequence). J gave up 10 bases and V 6 bases, and 12 bases lay outside the gene matches. The DNA of the CDR3 is TGCAGTGCGGTAGATCGACAGGGGGCAAGATCACCCCTCCACTTT. Translation gives CSAVDRQGARSPLHF.

On this clonotype itself: The junction differs from germline at one of its ends, possibly a read error. The chain recombines TRBV5-1 with TRBJ1-3; D is uncertain. There are 14 residues in the CDR3. The germline V gene has CDR1 SGHRS and CDR2 YFSETQ. CDR3 protein: CASSLASSGNTICF. CDR3 DNA: TGCGCCAGCAGCCTCGCCAGCTCTGGAAACACCATATGTTTT.

This clonotype occurred many times. The CDR3 DNA reads TGCGCCAGCAGCCCGGGACAAGTCACAGATACGCAGTATTTT. Translation gives CASSPGQVTDTQYF. The V and J genes are TRBV5-1 and TRBJ2-3; tentative D call: TRBD1 (6 bases). Per the germline V gene, CDR1 is SGHRS and CDR2 is YFSETQ. V was clipped by 4 bases and J by 2 bases, with 11 bases between them. This CDR3 contains 14 residues.

V is TRBV5-1 and J is TRBJ2-2; unclear D gene. The germline V gene encodes CDR1 SGHRS and CDR2 YFSETQ. The CDR3 contains 13 residues. With 0 bases removed from V and 6 bases from J, the gap between germline ends came to 6 bases. The CDR3 region has the DNA TGCGCCAGCAGCTTGGATTGGGCCGGGGAGCTGTTTTTT. Amino acids: CASSLDWAGELFF.

The chain has TRBV12-3 or TRBV12-4 and TRBJ2-1, with D unresolved. Between the trimmed V and J ends, which lost 5 bases and 9 bases, there was a span of 23 bases. The CDR3 covers 16 residues. CDR3 sequence: CASSMIRFLITTEQFF. In DNA, the CDR3 is TGTGCCAGCAGTATGATCCGGTTCCTAATAACAACTGAGCAGTTCTTC.

In this sample, this clonotype turned up a few times. This chain uses TRBV7-9 with TRBJ2-1, with unresolved D. There are 13 residues in the CDR3. Trimming removed 1 base at V and 14 bases at J, with 15 bases between. Per the germline V gene, CDR1 is SEHNR and CDR2 is FQNEAQ (reference sequence). Here the CDR3 reads CASSLDPSLSEFF. The CDR3 coding sequence is TGTGCCAGCAGCTTAGACCCTAGTCTTTCGGAGTTCTTC. The variable domain in full, with the rest retrieved from reference TRBV7-9 and TRBJ2-1, is DTGVSQNPRHKITKRGQNVTFRCDPISEHNRLYWYRQTLGQGPEFLTYFQNEAQLEKSRLLSDRFSAERPKGSFSTLEIQRTEQGDSAMYLCASSLDPSLSEFFGPGTRLTVL.

This clonotype was seen only a few times. V gene TRBV20-1 combines with J gene TRBJ2-7, with no clear D. The length of the CDR3 is 14 residues. The V gene's germline CDR1 is DFQATT and CDR2 SNEGSKA (reference sequence). With 5 bases removed from V and 2 bases from J, the gap between germline ends came to 16 bases. The CDR3 coding sequence is TGCAGTGCTCTTTTCCGGGCCCCACCCTACGAGCAGTACTTC. Its protein product is CSALFRAPPYEQYF.